These 13 T cell receptor beta chains came from one sample sequenced in a study of blood T cell repertoires in COVID-19. The table came from immunoSEQ multiplex PCR; TCRdb's copy has only in-frame clones and leaves some out. The table includes around 80,000 clones, 70% to 85% detected once. The sequenced material came from peripheral blood. The receptors come from a man aged 45-65 years with active or convalescent COVID-19.

V is TRBV7-2 and J is TRBJ2-5; the D gene is possibly TRBD1 (5 bases). Trimming removed 4 bases at V and 2 bases at J, with 14 bases between. CDR1 is SGHTA, CDR2 FQGNSA, per germline. This CDR3 has 15 residues. CDR3 amino acids: CASSSTQTEQETQYF. The CDR3 coding sequence is TGTGCCAGCAGCTCAACCCAGACAGAACAAGAGACCCAGTACTTC. The variable domain in full, with the rest retrieved from reference TRBV7-2 and TRBJ2-5, is GAGVSQSPSNKVTEKGKDVELRCDPISGHTALYWYRQSLGQGLEFLIYFQGNSAPDKSGLPSDRFSAERTGGSVSTLTIQRTQQEDSAVYLCASSSTQTEQETQYFGPGTRLLVL.

The chain has TRBV11-2 and TRBJ2-5; a weak D match, TRBD1 (6 bases). This CDR3 comprises 15 residues. The germline V gene has CDR1 SGHAT and CDR2 FQNNGV. V shed 7 bases and J shed 4 bases, with 19 bases lying between them. CDR3 loop: CASTLGAGVGETQYF. CDR3 DNA: TGTGCCAGCACTCTGGGGGCAGGGGTTGGAGAGACCCAGTACTTC.

The chain links TRBV10-2 to TRBJ1-2; 9 bases fit TRBD1. The CDR3 covers 13 residues. Losses at the gene ends were 2 bases for V and 7 bases for J; bases not matched to a gene: 2. Germline V gene data show CDR1 as WSHSY and CDR2 as SAAADI. CDR3 nucleotides: TGCGCCAGCAGTGAGGGACAGGGGAGTGGCTACACCTTC. Translated: CASSEGQGSGYTF.

In its sample, this clone was seen once. V gene TRBV7-9 combines with J gene TRBJ1-2; 8 bases match TRBD1. The germline CDR1 and CDR2 sequences are SEHNR and FQNEAQ (reference sequence). Germline trimming cut 3 bases from V and 6 bases from J; bases unmatched to any gene: 3. CDR3 length: 13 residues. The CDR3 spells CASSLTGADGYTF. The CDR3 bases are TGTGCCAGCAGCTTGACAGGGGCTGATGGCTACACCTTC.

For this clone: Other DNA sequences in the same sample also yield this CDR3. This chain links TRBV7-2 with TRBJ1-1, with TRBD1 identical over 7 bases. The germline CDR1 and CDR2 sequences are SGHTA and FQGNSA. With 5 bases clipped from V and 3 bases from J, the junction kept 3 bases outside the gene matches. CDR3 length equals 13 residues. CDR3 DNA sequence: TGTGCCAGCAGCAGCAGGGGGGACACTGAAGCTTTCTTT. Translated, it gives CASSSRGDTEAFF.

This chain connects TRBV6-5 to TRBJ1-1, with 7 bases fitting TRBD1. The CDR3 has 13 amino acids. V gave up 8 bases and J gave up 3 bases; unmatched junction bases: 6. Germline V lookup: CDR1 MNHEY, CDR2 SVGAGI. The CDR3, as DNA: TGTGCCAGCGCCCGACAGGGAGACACTGAAGCTTTCTTT. Translation gives CASARQGDTEAFF.

The chain employs TRBV24-1 and TRBJ2-7, with D perhaps TRBD1 (6 bases). CDR3 length: 14 amino acids. Germline V gives CDR1 KGHDR, CDR2 SFDVKD. V was pared by 7 bases and J by 9 bases, with 21 bases between. The CDR3 region has the DNA TGTGCCACCAGGAGGGGGAGCCTCTACGACGTGCAGTACTTC. This translates into CATRRGSLYDVQYF.

CDR3 residues: CASSISQLHNSPLHF. CDR3 sequence (DNA): TGTGCCAGTAGTATATCACAGCTTCATAATTCACCCCTCCACTTT. V is TRBV19 and J is TRBJ1-6; D gene unclear. CDR3 length equals 15 residues. The V end lost 2 bases, the J end lost 5 bases, and 10 bases lay between the germline ends. CDR1 is LNHDA, CDR2 SQIVND, per germline (reference sequence).

The chain couples TRBV7-2 to TRBJ2-4, with 10 bases that match TRBD2. V gave up 1 base and J gave up 7 bases; unmatched junction bases: 13. The CDR3 is 18 residues long. Looked up from germline, CDR1 is SGHTA and CDR2 is FQGNSA. CDR3 coding DNA: TGTGCCAGCAGCTTAGGACTAGCGGGCGGGGGTCAGTGGAACATTCAGTACTTC. It is translated as CASSLGLAGGGQWNIQYF.

The chain has TRBV6-5 and TRBJ1-1, with TRBD1 identical over 9 bases. Germline values: CDR1 MNHEY, CDR2 SVGAGI. This CDR3 region has 15 residues. V shed 2 bases and J 4 bases; nucleotides not matched to a gene: 5. CDR3 DNA: TGTGCCAGCAGTTACCAACAGGGGGCAACCACTGAAGCTTTCTTT. Translated: CASSYQQGATTEAFF.

V is TRBV11-2 and J is TRBJ2-7, with D possibly TRBD2 on 5 matching bases. The CDR3 contains 14 residues. Trimming took off 4 bases at V and 0 bases at J, with 10 bases between the two ends. The germline CDR1 and CDR2 sequences are SGHAT and FQNNGV. CDR3 nucleotides: TGTGCCAGCAGCTCGATTGGGAGCTCCTACGAGCAGTACTTC. This sequence encodes CASSSIGSSYEQYF.

This clone has a handful of counts. The CDR3 DNA sequence: TGTGCCAGCAGCCAAGCGACAGATACGCAGTATTTT. Amino acid sequence: CASSQATDTQYF. This chain joins TRBV3-1 (or the pseudogene TRBV3-2) and TRBJ2-3, with D unresolved. Trimming left V 1 base short and J 3 bases short, with 2 bases between. The CDR3 extends over 12 amino acids. Looked up from germline, CDR1 is LGHDT and CDR2 is YNNKEL (reference sequence).

CDR3 amino acids: CASSPSGGKNIQYF. CDR3 coding DNA: TGTGCCAGCAGCCCCTCAGGGGGCAAAAACATTCAGTACTTC. V gene TRBV7-9 combines with J gene TRBJ2-4, with 7 bases matching TRBD1. V was clipped by 5 bases and J by 3 bases; unmatched bases: 4. Per the germline V gene, CDR1 is SEHNR and CDR2 is FQNEAQ (reference sequence). The CDR3 is made up of 14 amino acids.